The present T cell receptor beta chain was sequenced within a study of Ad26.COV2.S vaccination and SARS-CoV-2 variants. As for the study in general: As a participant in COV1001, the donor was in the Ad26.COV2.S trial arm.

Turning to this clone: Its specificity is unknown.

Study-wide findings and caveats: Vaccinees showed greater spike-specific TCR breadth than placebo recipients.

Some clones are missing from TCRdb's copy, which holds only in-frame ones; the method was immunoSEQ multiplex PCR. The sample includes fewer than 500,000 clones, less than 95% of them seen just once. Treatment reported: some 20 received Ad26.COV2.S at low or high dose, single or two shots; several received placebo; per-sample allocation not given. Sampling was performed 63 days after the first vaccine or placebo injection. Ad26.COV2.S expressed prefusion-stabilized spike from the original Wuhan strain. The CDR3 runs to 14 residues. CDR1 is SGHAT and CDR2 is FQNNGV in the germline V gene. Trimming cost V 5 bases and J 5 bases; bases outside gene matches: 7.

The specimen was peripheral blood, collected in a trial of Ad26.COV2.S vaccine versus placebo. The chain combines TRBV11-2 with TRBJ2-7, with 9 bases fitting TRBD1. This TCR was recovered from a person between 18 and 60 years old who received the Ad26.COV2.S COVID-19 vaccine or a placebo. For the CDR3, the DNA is TGTGCCAGCAGCCCCCGGGGACAGGGCCACGAGCAGTACTTC. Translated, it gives CASSPRGQGHEQYF.